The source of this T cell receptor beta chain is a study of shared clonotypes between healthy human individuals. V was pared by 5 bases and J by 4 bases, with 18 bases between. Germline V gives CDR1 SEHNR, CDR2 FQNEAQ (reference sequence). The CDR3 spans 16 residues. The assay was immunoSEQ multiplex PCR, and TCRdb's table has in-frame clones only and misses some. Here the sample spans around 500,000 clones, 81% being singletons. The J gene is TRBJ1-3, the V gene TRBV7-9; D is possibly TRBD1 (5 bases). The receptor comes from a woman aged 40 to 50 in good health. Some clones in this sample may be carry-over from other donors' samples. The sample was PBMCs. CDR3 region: CASSETGTARGNTIYF. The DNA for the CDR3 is TGTGCCAGCAGCGAAACCGGGACGGCAAGAGGAAACACCATATATTTT.